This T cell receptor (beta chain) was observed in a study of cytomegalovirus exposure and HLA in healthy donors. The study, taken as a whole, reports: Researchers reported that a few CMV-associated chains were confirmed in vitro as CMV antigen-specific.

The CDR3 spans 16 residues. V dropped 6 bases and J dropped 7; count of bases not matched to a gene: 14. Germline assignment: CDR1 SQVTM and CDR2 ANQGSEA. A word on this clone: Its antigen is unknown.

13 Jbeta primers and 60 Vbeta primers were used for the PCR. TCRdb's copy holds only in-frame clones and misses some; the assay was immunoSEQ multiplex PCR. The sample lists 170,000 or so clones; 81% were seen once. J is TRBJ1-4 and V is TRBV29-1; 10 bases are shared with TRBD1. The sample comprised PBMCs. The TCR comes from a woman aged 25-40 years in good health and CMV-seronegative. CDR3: CSVTGTGAPGGEKLFF. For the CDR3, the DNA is TGCAGCGTAACCGGGACAGGGGCTCCGGGTGGTGAAAAACTGTTTTTT.